These T cell receptor beta chains were read from a single sample in a study of control samples from healthy donors and cancer patients. The assay was immunoSEQ multiplex PCR, and TCRdb's table has in-frame clones only and misses some. This table holds roughly 100,000 clones, just over 85% found once. Sequenced sample: blood. The source is a man aged 25-40 years in good health. The CDR3 runs from the conserved cysteine through the conserved F or W. Some rows mark clone size as missing; the rest say once, few, many or name a class of expanded clone.

V gene: TRBV7-8
clone size: NA
J gene: TRBJ2-3
CDR3 protein: CASSLGLAGRTDTQYF

V gene: TRBV5-1
clone size: NA
J gene: TRBJ2-1
CDR3 protein: CASSPTGTSTVEQFF

V gene: TRBV28
clone size: NA
J gene: TRBJ2-3
CDR3 protein: CASSSLQEDTQYF

V gene: TRBV11-2
clone size: few
J gene: TRBJ2-7
CDR3 protein: CASSLGPGAAYEQYF

V gene: TRBV12-3/TRBV12-4
clone size: NA
J gene: TRBJ1-1
CDR3 protein: CASSGTIEAFF

V gene: TRBV27
clone size: NA
J gene: TRBJ1-2
CDR3 protein: CASSPWWQGASYGYTF

V gene: TRBV30
clone size: NA
J gene: TRBJ2-5
CDR3 protein: CAWTHLSPFQTQYF

V gene: TRBV5-1
clone size: NA
J gene: TRBJ2-5
CDR3 protein: CASSLGQGQETQYF

V gene: TRBV11-3
clone size: NA
J gene: TRBJ2-7
CDR3 protein: CASKLRGAHYEQYF

V gene: TRBV7-9
clone size: NA
J gene: TRBJ2-7
CDR3 protein: CASSLGTSGTYEQYF

V gene: TRBV5-6
clone size: once
J gene: TRBJ1-1
CDR3 protein: CASSLEDKNTEAFF

V gene: TRBV30
clone size: NA
J gene: TRBJ2-5
CDR3 protein: CAWSVGAGFETQYF

V gene: TRBV6-5
clone size: NA
J gene: TRBJ2-3
CDR3 protein: CASRDYITDTQYF

V gene: TRBV5-5
clone size: NA
J gene: TRBJ2-7
CDR3 protein: CASILVAGSAEQYF

V gene: TRBV19
clone size: NA
J gene: TRBJ2-7
CDR3 protein: CASSTSASSYEQYF

V gene: TRBV5-1
clone size: NA
J gene: TRBJ1-3
CDR3 protein: CASSLAGSGNTIYF

V gene: TRBV7-3
clone size: NA
J gene: TRBJ2-2
CDR3 protein: CASRKPGLAGGTNTGELFF

V gene: TRBV3-1/TRBV3-2
clone size: NA
J gene: TRBJ2-7
CDR3 protein: CASSPVRMGFPYEQYF

V gene: TRBV19
clone size: once
J gene: TRBJ2-2
CDR3 protein: CASSINRGTGELFF

V gene: TRBV29-1
clone size: NA
J gene: TRBJ1-1
CDR3 protein: CSVESLRNTEAFF

V gene: TRBV19
clone size: NA
J gene: TRBJ2-7
CDR3 protein: CASSTSPGNSAEQYF

V gene: TRBV24-1
clone size: NA
J gene: TRBJ1-2
CDR3 protein: CATSDPTTGVDGYTF

V gene: TRBV3-1/TRBV3-2
clone size: NA
J gene: TRBJ2-7
CDR3 protein: CASSQAAGSSYEQYF

V gene: TRBV6-5
clone size: NA
J gene: TRBJ2-1
CDR3 protein: CASSAQTSTYNEQFF

V gene: TRBV6-2/TRBV6-3
clone size: NA
J gene: TRBJ2-7
CDR3 protein: CASSYGDRAYEQYF

V gene: TRBV12-5
clone size: NA
J gene: TRBJ2-7
CDR3 protein: CASGLGFYEQYF

V gene: TRBV10-3
clone size: NA
J gene: TRBJ2-3
CDR3 protein: CAISENQGLATDTQYF

V gene: TRBV6-5
clone size: NA
J gene: TRBJ1-1
CDR3 protein: CASSYVGTAPPGQAFF

V gene: TRBV27
clone size: NA
J gene: TRBJ2-7
CDR3 protein: CASSDDRDGPYEQYF

V gene: TRBV11-3
clone size: NA
J gene: TRBJ2-2
CDR3 protein: CASSLGSGRTGELFF

V gene: TRBV19
clone size: NA
J gene: TRBJ1-4
CDR3 protein: CASKGPTTNEKLFF

V gene: TRBV9
clone size: NA
J gene: TRBJ1-1
CDR3 protein: CASSASGTGVVFRSTEAFF

V gene: TRBV9
clone size: NA
J gene: TRBJ2-1
CDR3 protein: CASNEVGVYNEQFF

V gene: TRBV29-1
clone size: NA
J gene: TRBJ2-5
CDR3 protein: CSVEDPNWAGRKETQYF

V gene: TRBV7-8
clone size: NA
J gene: TRBJ1-1
CDR3 protein: CASSWDRYRESTEAFF

V gene: TRBV24-1
clone size: NA
J gene: TRBJ2-2
CDR3 protein: CATSPTANTGELFF

V gene: TRBV18
clone size: NA
J gene: TRBJ1-5
CDR3 protein: CASSRGSDYQPQHF